This T cell receptor beta chain originates from a study of post-analysis software for immune sequencing data. Findings and limits, study-wide: The five TRBV segments detected at higher frequency in patients than in controls included TRBV5-6, TRBV5-1 and TRBV20-1.

The authors incorporated unique molecular identifiers into the TCR beta cDNA libraries. Yield was 500,000 to 600,000 cDNA molecules from about 0.94 to 9.7 million T cells. TCRdb called the PCR reads again in MiXCR, with one record for every CDR3 protein. There are around 770,000 distinct CDR3 sequences in the sample; 46% occur only once, and approximately 4.4% lies in the top ten. Between the trimmed V and J ends, which lost 6 bases and 4 bases, there was a span of 11 bases. CDR3 length: 13 amino acids. CDR1 is MNHNY and CDR2 is SVGAGI in the germline V gene (reference sequence). This clonotype was counted only a few times. Antigen: not known.

The TCR comes from a girl aged 5-17 years with multiple sclerosis. The sequenced sample consisted of blood. The rearrangement joins TRBV6-6 to TRBJ2-3; D uncertain. In nucleotides, the CDR3 is TGTGCCAGCAGGGTCCCCGGCGCAGATACGCAGTATTTT. Protein: CASRVPGADTQYF.